These T cell receptor beta chains were read from a single sample in a study of control samples from healthy donors and cancer patients. Measured with immunoSEQ multiplex PCR; TCRdb has only the in-frame clones, and not every one. The top ten clones hold roughly 4.3% of a sample with about 160,000 clones, around 93% of them seen once. The sequencing input was blood. These receptors were taken from a woman aged 60 to 75 in good health. Each CDR3 is given without its conserved first and last residue.

>TRBJ2-3|TRBV6-5
ASSYSGGLWTDTQY
>TRBJ1-4|TRBV18
ASSPNGYRGGEKLF
>TRBJ2-3|TRBV13
ASSLWGNSTDTQY
>TRBJ1-1|TRBV19
ASSKTTGSNTEAF
>TRBJ1-2|TRBV12-3/TRBV12-4
ASSPTGYGYT
>TRBJ2-3|TRBV9
ASSVAGGYTDTQY
>TRBJ1-2|TRBV7-2
ASSLEVPGRPYYGYT
>TRBJ1-2|TRBV7-2
ASSFGYWDRSGYT
>TRBJ2-6|TRBV18
ASSDQGAAGANVLT
>TRBJ1-3|TRBV5-1
ASSSTGGGNTIY
>TRBJ2-7|TRBV21-1
ASSKYGHPNSLGSYEQY
>TRBJ1-5|TRBV5-1
ASSLDSPSNQPQH
>TRBJ1-2|TRBV19
ASSRVGYT
>TRBJ2-6|TRBV29-1
SVGTLGAGANVLT
>TRBJ1-3|TRBV19
ASSTTSAGNTIY
>TRBJ1-1|TRBV19
ASSPRVNTEAF
>TRBJ1-5|TRBV25-1
ASSESGTGSRQPQH
>TRBJ1-6|TRBV7-9
ASSEDQPGSPLH
>TRBJ1-5|TRBV7-2
ASSLDGNQPQH
>TRBJ2-1|TRBV3-1/TRBV3-2
ASSPVGGRNEQF
>TRBJ1-4|TRBV19
ASRQGYSNEKLF
>TRBJ1-2|TRBV6-5
ASSLEGIDYGYT
>TRBJ1-6|TRBV6-5
ASSPETGGRGPLH
>TRBJ1-3|TRBV7-9
ASSLDRRLSGNTIY
>TRBJ1-6|TRBV27
ASSHPRNSPLH
>TRBJ2-2|TRBV5-5
ASSSETGELF
>TRBJ1-5|TRBV18
ASSPEAGTRNQPQH
>TRBJ1-5|TRBV19
ASSMTLTGFSNQPQH
>TRBJ1-6|TRBV27
ASNDRVRNSPLH
>TRBJ1-1|TRBV7-9
ASSLAYGGARTEAF
>TRBJ1-5|TRBV18
ASSPPDQPQH
>TRBJ1-5|TRBV19
ASSTRDSSNQPQH
>TRBJ1-2|TRBV18
ASSPLPQTGAPYGYT
>TRBJ1-6|TRBV9
ASSRKTGADSPLH
>TRBJ2-2|TRBV7-9
ASSFSTNSGELF
>TRBJ1-4|TRBV15
ATSGWVGTNEKLF